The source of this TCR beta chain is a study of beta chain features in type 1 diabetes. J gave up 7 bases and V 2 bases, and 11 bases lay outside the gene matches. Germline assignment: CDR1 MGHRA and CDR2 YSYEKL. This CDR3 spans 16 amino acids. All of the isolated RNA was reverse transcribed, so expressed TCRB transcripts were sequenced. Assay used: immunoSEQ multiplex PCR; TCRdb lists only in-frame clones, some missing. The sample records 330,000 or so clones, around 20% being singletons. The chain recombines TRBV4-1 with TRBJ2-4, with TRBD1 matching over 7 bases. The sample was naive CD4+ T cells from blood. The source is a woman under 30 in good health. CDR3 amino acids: CASSQPGQQVGNIQYF. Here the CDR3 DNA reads TGCGCCAGCAGCCAACCGGGACAGCAAGTGGGTAACATTCAGTACTTC.